This T cell receptor (beta chain) was identified during a study of type 1 regulatory T cells. About the research overall: This in vitro CD4 product, T-allo10, is enriched for Tr1 cells and alloantigen-specific. Broader study findings: Compared with non-Tr1 cells, Tr1 cells showed a narrower TCR repertoire.

TCRdb processed the reads anew with MiXCR; each CDR3 protein has one entry. Here the sample spans about 42,000 distinct CDR3 sequences, 12% being singletons. As concerns this clonotype: Its antigen is unknown.

Germline loops: CDR1 SGHVS, CDR2 FQNEAQ. V lost 5 bases and J lost 6, with 14 bases in between. The CDR3 runs to 14 residues. The material sequenced was cultured non-Tr1 T cells, either the whole culture or a sorted T cell fraction (not recorded which). The sequence was collected from a human donor in good health. The chain has TRBV7-8 and TRBJ1-3; D is perhaps TRBD1 (6 bases). DNA for the CDR3: TGTGCCAGCAGCAGTAACAGGGTCGAAAACACCATATATTTT. Amino acids: CASSSNRVENTIYF. The full variable domain, completed using reference TRBV7-8 and TRBJ1-3, is GAGVSQSPRYKVAKRGQDVALRCDPISGHVSLFWYQQALGQGPEFLTYFQNEAQLDKSGLPSDRFFAERPEGSVSTLKIQRTQQEDSAVYLCASSSNRVENTIYFGEGSWLTVV.